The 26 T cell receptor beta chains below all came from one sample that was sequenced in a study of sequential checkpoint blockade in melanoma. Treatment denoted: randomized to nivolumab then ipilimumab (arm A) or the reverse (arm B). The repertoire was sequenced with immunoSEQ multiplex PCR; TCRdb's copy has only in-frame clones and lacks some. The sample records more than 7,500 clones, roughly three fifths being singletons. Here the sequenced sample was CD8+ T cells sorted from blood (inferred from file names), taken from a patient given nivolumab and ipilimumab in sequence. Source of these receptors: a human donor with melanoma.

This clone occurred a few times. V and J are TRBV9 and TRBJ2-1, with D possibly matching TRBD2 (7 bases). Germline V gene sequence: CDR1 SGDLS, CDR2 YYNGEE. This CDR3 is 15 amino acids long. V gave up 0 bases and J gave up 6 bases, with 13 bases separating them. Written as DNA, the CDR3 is TGTGCCAGCAGCGTAGTTGGGGGGGCGGGCAATGAGCAGTTCTTC. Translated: CASSVVGGAGNEQFF.

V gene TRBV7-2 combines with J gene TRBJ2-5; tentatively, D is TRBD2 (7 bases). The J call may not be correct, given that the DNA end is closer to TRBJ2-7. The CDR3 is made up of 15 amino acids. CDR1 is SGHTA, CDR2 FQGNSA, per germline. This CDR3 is CASSQEGGEGYEQYF. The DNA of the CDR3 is TGTGCCAGCAGCCAAGAGGGGGGGGAAGGCTACGAGCAGTACTTC.

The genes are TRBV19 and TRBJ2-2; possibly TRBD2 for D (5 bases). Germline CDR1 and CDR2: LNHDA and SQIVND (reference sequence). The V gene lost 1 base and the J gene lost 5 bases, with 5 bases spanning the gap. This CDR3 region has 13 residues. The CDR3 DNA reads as TGTGCCAGTAGTATAGGGAGGACCGGGGAGCTGTTTTTT. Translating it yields CASSIGRTGELFF.

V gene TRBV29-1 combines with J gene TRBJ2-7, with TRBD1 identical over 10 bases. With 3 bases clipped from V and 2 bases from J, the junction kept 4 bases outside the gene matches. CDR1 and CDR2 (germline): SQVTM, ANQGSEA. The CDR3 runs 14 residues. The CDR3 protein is CSVEGTGATYEQYF. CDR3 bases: TGCAGCGTTGAGGGGACAGGGGCCACCTACGAGCAGTACTTC.

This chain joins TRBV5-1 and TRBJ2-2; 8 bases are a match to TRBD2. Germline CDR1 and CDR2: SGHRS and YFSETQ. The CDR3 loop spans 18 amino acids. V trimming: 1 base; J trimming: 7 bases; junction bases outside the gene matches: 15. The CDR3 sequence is CASSLRPGERERFGELFF. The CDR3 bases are TGCGCCAGCAGCTTGAGACCGGGGGAGCGGGAGAGGTTCGGGGAGCTGTTTTTT.

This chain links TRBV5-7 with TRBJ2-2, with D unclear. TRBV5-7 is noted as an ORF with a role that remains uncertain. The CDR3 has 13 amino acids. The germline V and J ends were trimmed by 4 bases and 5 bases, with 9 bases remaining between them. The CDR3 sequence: CASSMGETGELFF. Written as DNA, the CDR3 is TGTGCCAGCAGCATGGGCGAGACCGGGGAGCTGTTTTTT.

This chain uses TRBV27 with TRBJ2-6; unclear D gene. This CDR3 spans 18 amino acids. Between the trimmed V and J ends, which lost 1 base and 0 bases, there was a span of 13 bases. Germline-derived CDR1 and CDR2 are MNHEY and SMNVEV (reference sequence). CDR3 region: CASSLLGQLYSGANVLTF. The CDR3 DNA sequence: TGTGCCAGCAGTTTATTGGGCCAGCTTTACTCTGGGGCCAACGTCCTGACTTTC.

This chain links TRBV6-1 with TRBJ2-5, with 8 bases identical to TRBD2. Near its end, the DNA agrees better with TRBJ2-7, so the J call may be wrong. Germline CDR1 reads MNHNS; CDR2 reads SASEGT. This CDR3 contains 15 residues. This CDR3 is CASSEEDGGAYEQYF. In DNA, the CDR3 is TGTGCCAGCAGTGAAGAGGACGGGGGGGCCTACGAGCAGTACTTC.

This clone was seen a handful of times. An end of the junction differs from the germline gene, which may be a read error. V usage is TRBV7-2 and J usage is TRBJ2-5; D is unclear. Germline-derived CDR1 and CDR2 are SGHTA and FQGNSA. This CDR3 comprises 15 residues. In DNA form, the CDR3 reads TGCGCCAGCAGCCAAGATAGAGGCACCCAAGAGACCCAGTACTTC. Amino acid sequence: CASSQDRGTQETQYF.

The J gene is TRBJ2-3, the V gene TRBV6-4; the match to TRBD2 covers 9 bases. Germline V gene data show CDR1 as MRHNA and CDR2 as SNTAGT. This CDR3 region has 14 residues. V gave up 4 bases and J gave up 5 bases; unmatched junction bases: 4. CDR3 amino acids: CASSGTSEGDTQYF. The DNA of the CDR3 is TGTGCCAGCAGTGGGACTAGCGAAGGAGATACGCAGTATTTT.

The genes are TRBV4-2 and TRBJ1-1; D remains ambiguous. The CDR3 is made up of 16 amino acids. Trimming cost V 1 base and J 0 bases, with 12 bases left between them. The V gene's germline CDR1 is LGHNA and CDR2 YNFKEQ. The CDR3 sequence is CASSQVQVLMNTEAFF. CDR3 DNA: TGTGCCAGCAGCCAAGTTCAGGTCTTGATGAACACTGAAGCTTTCTTT.

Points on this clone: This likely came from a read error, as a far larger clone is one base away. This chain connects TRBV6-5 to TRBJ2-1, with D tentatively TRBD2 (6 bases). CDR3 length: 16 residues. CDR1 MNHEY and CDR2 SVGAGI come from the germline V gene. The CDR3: CASSYSGGSSYNAQFF. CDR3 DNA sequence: TGTGCCAGCAGTTACTCCGGGGGTTCATCCTACAATGCGCAGTTCTTC.

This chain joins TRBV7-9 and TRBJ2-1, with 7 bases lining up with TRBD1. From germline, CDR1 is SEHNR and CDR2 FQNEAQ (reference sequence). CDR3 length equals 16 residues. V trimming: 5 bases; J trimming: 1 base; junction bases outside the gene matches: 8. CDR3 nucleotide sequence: TGTGCCAGCAGCCCCCCAGGGGGAGTTTCCTACAATGAGCAGTTCTTC. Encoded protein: CASSPPGGVSYNEQFF.

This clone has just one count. The chain's CDR3 is CASRTGNYGYTF. CDR3 in DNA: TGTGCCAGCAGGACAGGGAACTATGGCTACACCTTC. The chain links TRBV27 to TRBJ1-2; TRBD1 matches at 7 bases. CDR1 and CDR2 (germline): MNHEY, SMNVEV (reference sequence). This CDR3 is built from 12 residues. V trimming: 6 bases; J trimming: 2 bases; junction bases outside the gene matches: 0.

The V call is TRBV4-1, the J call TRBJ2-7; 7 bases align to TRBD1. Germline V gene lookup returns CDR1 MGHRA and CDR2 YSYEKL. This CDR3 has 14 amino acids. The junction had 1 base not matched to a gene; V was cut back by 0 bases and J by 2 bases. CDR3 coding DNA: TGCGCCAGCAGCCAAGAACAGGGGCCCTACGAGCAGTACTTC. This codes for CASSQEQGPYEQYF.

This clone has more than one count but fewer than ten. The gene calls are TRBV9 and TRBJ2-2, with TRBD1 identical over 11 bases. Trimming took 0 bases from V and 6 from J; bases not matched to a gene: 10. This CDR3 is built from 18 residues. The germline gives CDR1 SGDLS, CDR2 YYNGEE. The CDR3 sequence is CASSVVGLDRGPAGELFF. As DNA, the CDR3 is TGTGCCAGCAGCGTAGTCGGTCTGGACAGGGGGCCGGCCGGGGAGCTGTTTTTT. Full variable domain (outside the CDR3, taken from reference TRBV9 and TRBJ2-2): DSGVTQTPKHLITATGQRVTLRCSPRSGDLSVYWYQQSLDQGLQFLIQYYNGEERAKGNILERFSAQQFPDLHSELNLSSLELGDSALYFCASSVVGLDRGPAGELFFGEGSRLTVL.

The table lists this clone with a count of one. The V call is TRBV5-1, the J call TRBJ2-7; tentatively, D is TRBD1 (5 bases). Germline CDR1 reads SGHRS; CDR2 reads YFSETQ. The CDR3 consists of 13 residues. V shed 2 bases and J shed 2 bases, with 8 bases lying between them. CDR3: CASSLKQAYEQYF. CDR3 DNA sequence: TGCGCCAGCAGCTTAAAACAGGCCTACGAGCAGTACTTC.

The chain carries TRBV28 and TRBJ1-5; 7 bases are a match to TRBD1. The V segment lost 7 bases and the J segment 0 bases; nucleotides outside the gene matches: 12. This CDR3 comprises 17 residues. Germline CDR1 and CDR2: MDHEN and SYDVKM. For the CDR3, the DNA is TGTGCCAGCATCTTCGACAGGGCCCCTGATAGCAATCAGCCCCAGCATTTT. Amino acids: CASIFDRAPDSNQPQHF.

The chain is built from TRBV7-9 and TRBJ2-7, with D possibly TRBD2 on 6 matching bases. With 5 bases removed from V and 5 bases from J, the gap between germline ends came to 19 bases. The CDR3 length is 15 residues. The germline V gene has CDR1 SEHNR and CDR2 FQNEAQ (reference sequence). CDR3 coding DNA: TGTGCCAGCAGCCCTCCCGGGAGTCCTGGGGACGAGCAGTACTTC. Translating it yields CASSPPGSPGDEQYF.

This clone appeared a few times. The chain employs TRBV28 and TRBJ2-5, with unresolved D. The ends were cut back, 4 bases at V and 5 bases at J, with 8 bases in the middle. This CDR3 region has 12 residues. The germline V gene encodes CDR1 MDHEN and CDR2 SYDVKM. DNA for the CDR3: TGTGCCAGCAGTTCCTCCCGGGAGACCCAGTACTTC. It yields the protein CASSSSRETQYF. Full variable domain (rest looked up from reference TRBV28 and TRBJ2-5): DVKVTQSSRYLVKRTGEKVFLECVQDMDHENMFWYRQDPGLGLRLIYFSYDVKMKEKGDIPEGYSVSREKKERFSLILESASTNQTSMYLCASSSSRETQYFGPGTRLLVL.

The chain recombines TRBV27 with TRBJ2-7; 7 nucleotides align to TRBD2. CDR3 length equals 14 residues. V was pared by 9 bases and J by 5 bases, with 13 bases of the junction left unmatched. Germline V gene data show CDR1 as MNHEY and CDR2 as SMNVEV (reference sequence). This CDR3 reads CASRIGAGRDEQYF. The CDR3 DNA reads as TGTGCCAGTAGAATTGGAGCGGGAAGGGACGAGCAGTACTTC.

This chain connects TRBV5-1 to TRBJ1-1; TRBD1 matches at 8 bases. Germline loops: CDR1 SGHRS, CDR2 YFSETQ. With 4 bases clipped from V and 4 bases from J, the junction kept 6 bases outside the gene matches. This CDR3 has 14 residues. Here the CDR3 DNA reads TGCGCCAGCAGCAACAGGGGGGATGGCACTGAAGCTTTCTTT. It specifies CASSNRGDGTEAFF.

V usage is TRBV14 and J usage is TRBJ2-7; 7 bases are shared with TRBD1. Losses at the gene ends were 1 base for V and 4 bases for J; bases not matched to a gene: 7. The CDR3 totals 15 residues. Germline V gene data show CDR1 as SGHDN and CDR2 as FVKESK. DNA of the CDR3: TGTGCCAGCAGCCAAGCCGGGGACAGTCCTTACGAGCAGTACTTC. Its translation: CASSQAGDSPYEQYF.

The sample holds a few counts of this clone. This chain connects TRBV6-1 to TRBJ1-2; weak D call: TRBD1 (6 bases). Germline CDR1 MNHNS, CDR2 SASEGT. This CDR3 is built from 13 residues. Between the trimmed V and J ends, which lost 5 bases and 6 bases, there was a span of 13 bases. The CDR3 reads CASSLPGQNGYTF. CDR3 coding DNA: TGTGCCAGCAGTTTGCCCGGACAGAATGGCTACACCTTC.

In DNA, the CDR3 is TGCGCCAGCAGCCAAGAAGTGCGGGTCCTCCAAGAGACCCAGTACTTC. Amino acids: CASSQEVRVLQETQYF. The chain is built from TRBV4-1 and TRBJ2-5; possibly TRBD2 for D (5 bases). Germline lookup yields CDR1 MGHRA and CDR2 YSYEKL. This CDR3 contains 16 residues. Between the trimmed V and J ends, which lost 0 bases and 1 base, there was a span of 12 bases.

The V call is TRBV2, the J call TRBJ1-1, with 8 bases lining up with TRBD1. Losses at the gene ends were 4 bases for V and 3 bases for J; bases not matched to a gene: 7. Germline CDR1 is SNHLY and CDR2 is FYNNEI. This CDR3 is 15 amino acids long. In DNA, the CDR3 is TGTGCCAGCAGTGTTGGACAGGGAGTTTACACTGAAGCTTTCTTT. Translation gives CASSVGQGVYTEAFF.